This note documents a single T cell receptor beta chain sequence. Its antigen is unidentified. Via MiXCR, TCRdb re-called the PCR reads, giving one row per CDR3 protein. The table lists hundreds of thousands of distinct CDR3 sequences, 24% of them singletons, with about 0.74% in the top ten. The data were obtained in a study of molecular identifiers for immune sequencing clone quantification. At the level of the study: In replicates, RNA from roughly 20,000 or 100,000 naive CD8 cells was divided five ways and four parts were sequenced. Study-wide points: Naive cells had under 1% of molecules in clones above 20 RNA copies, effectors over 98%. Clone sizes could be underestimated for highly expanded clones when identical TCR molecules share a barcode.

This CDR3 comprises 13 residues. Germline CDR1 MNHEY, CDR2 SMNVEV (reference sequence). V lost 10 bases to trimming and J lost 0 bases, with 12 bases between them. The TCR comes from a human donor in good health. Some libraries in this study had Jurkat cell RNA spiked in. The chain joins TRBV27 to TRBJ1-1, with D perhaps matching TRBD1 (6 bases). Material for sequencing was naive CD8+ T cells from blood, with Jurkat cell RNA spiked in. Subset meaning: FACS-sorted CD8+CD4-CCR7+CD45RA+ naive T cells. CDR3 nucleotide sequence: TGTGCCACCGCTACAGGGTTGAACACTGAAGCTTTCTTT. This gives the protein CATATGLNTEAFF.